Presented here are 3 T cell receptor beta chains from one specimen sequenced in a study of T cell changes during pregnancy in multiple sclerosis. Sequencing used immunoSEQ multiplex PCR; TCRdb keeps in-frame clones, though not all of them. Of around 86,000 clones in the sample, over 85% were seen once. Sequencing used peripheral blood, obtained in the first trimester of pregnancy. The source of these receptors is a female donor with multiple sclerosis, enrolled in a pregnancy study.

The chain couples TRBV5-4 to TRBJ1-3, with 7 positions matching TRBD1. Germline loops: CDR1 SGHNT, CDR2 YYREEE (reference sequence). Trimming removed 5 bases from V and 2 bases from J; junction bases left unmatched: 4. This CDR3 is 14 amino acids long. DNA of the CDR3: TGTGCCAGCAGTTCTACAGGGGCTGGAAACACCATATATTTT. It translates to CASSSTGAGNTIYF.

The chain combines TRBV27 with TRBJ2-1, with TRBD1 matching over 9 bases. From germline, CDR1 is MNHEY and CDR2 SMNVEV (reference sequence). This CDR3 comprises 15 residues. The J segment lost 8 bases and the V segment lost 4 bases, leaving 9 bases of the junction unmatched. Written as DNA, the CDR3 is TGTGCCAGCAGTTGGGAACAGGGGGCTGCTCATGAGCAGTTCTTC. It translates to CASSWEQGAAHEQFF.

The CDR3 DNA sequence: TGTGCCAGCAGTCGCACCGCCGGCGAGCAGTACTTC. It yields the protein CASSRTAGEQYF. This sequence joins TRBV6-5 and TRBJ2-7; D unclear. Trimming pared 5 bases from V and 6 bases from J, leaving 11 bases between. CDR1 is MNHEY, CDR2 SVGAGI, per germline. CDR3 length equals 12 residues.